The rows below give T cell receptor beta chains drawn from one sample of a study of human T cells and chemical hapten exposure. TCRdb itself ran the RACE reads through MiXCR, one entry per CDR3 protein. Of nearly 350,000 distinct CDR3 sequences listed, under 9% are singletons. This sample comprised whole blood, obtained in connection with sensitization to the hapten diphenylcyclopropenone (DPC). The receptors come from a woman between 18 and 30 years old with alopecia areata. Some clones in this sample may be carry-over from other donors' samples. The CDR3 runs from the conserved cysteine through the conserved F or W. The D gene is left open where the match is weak. Only part of the rows carry a size: once, few, many, or a class if the clone is expanded.

abundance: few
j_gene: TRBJ1-5
v_gene: TRBV20-1
d_gene: TRBD1
CDR3aa: CSASPAGGNQPQHF
CDR3nt: TGCAGTGCTAGTCCGGCAGGGGGGAATCAGCCCCAGCATTTT

abundance: -
j_gene: TRBJ1-2
v_gene: TRBV14
d_gene: -
CDR3aa: CASSQEAYRDLSWSDGYTF
CDR3nt: TGTGCCAGCAGCCAAGAGGCTTACAGGGATTTGAGTTGGAGCGATGGCTACACCTTC

abundance: many
j_gene: TRBJ2-7
v_gene: TRBV20-1
d_gene: TRBD1
CDR3aa: CSARTGLTYEQYF
CDR3nt: TGCAGTGCCCGGACAGGGTTAACCTACGAGCAGTACTTC

abundance: few
j_gene: TRBJ2-1
v_gene: TRBV7-2
d_gene: TRBD2
CDR3aa: CASSLISGGAWNEQFF
CDR3nt: TGTGCCAGCAGCTTAATCAGCGGGGGGGCGTGGAATGAGCAGTTCTTC

abundance: many
j_gene: TRBJ2-7
v_gene: TRBV11-1
d_gene: TRBD1
CDR3aa: CASSRQGAAGVEEQYF
CDR3nt: TGTGCCAGCAGCAGGCAGGGGGCCGCTGGGGTTGAAGAGCAGTACTTC

abundance: many
j_gene: TRBJ1-2
v_gene: TRBV4-3
d_gene: TRBD1
CDR3aa: CASSQDNLAQGTCTF
CDR3nt: TGCGCCAGCAGCCAAGACAATCTCGCACAGGGGACTTGCACCTTC

abundance: -
j_gene: TRBJ1-3
v_gene: TRBV7-9
d_gene: -
CDR3aa: CASSLVTHSGNTIYF
CDR3nt: TGTGCCAGCAGCTTAGTTACCCACTCTGGAAACACCATATATTTT

abundance: few
j_gene: TRBJ2-1
v_gene: TRBV5-1
d_gene: TRBD2
CDR3aa: CASSLGLAGGHDEQFF
CDR3nt: TGCGCCAGCAGCCTAGGCCTAGCGGGGGGTCACGATGAGCAGTTCTTC

abundance: many
j_gene: TRBJ1-1
v_gene: TRBV12-3/TRBV12-4
d_gene: -
CDR3aa: CASSLPGNTEAFF
CDR3nt: TGTGCCAGCAGTTTACCGGGAAACACTGAAGCTTTCTTT

abundance: few
j_gene: TRBJ1-6
v_gene: TRBV4-2
d_gene: -
CDR3aa: CASSQADGNSPLHF
CDR3nt: TGTGCCAGCAGCCAAGCAGACGGTAATTCACCCCTCCACTTT

abundance: -
j_gene: TRBJ1-1
v_gene: TRBV27
d_gene: -
CDR3aa: CASSFSWGLTEAFF
CDR3nt: TGTGCCAGCAGTTTTTCGTGGGGCCTTACTGAAGCTTTCTTT

abundance: few
j_gene: TRBJ2-3
v_gene: TRBV2
d_gene: TRBD1
CDR3aa: CASSYGTGGALF
CDR3nt: TGTGCCAGCAGTTACGGGACAGGGGGGGCGTTATTT

abundance: few
j_gene: TRBJ1-1
v_gene: TRBV4-1
d_gene: -
CDR3aa: CASSQDGRGGRAFF
CDR3nt: TGCGCCAGCAGCCAAGACGGACGGGGGGGCCGTGCTTTCTTT

abundance: many
j_gene: TRBJ2-2
v_gene: TRBV7-3
d_gene: TRBD1
CDR3aa: CASSFSHTGGSGELFF
CDR3nt: TGTGCCAGCAGCTTCAGCCACACAGGGGGTAGCGGGGAGCTGTTTTTT

abundance: -
j_gene: TRBJ2-1
v_gene: TRBV7-4
d_gene: TRBD2
CDR3aa: CASSPRGVLYNEQFF
CDR3nt: TGTGCCAGCAGCCCTCGGGGGGTCCTCTACAATGAGCAGTTCTTC

abundance: few
j_gene: TRBJ2-3
v_gene: TRBV6-1
d_gene: TRBD2
CDR3aa: CASSGLAGGTDTQYF
CDR3nt: TGTGCCAGCAGTGGCCTAGCGGGGGGCACAGATACGCAGTATTTT

abundance: many
j_gene: TRBJ2-5
v_gene: TRBV3-1
d_gene: -
CDR3aa: CASSQENYQETQYF
CDR3nt: TGTGCCAGCAGCCAAGAGAACTATCAAGAGACCCAGTACTTC

abundance: few
j_gene: TRBJ2-1
v_gene: TRBV3-1
d_gene: TRBD2
CDR3aa: CASTTSQSASGTYNEQFF
CDR3nt: TGTGCCAGCACCACCTCCCAATCGGCTAGCGGAACCTACAATGAGCAGTTCTTC

abundance: many
j_gene: TRBJ1-2
v_gene: TRBV6-1
d_gene: -
CDR3aa: CASRGYDYGYTF
CDR3nt: TGTGCCAGCAGGGGTTACGACTATGGCTACACCTTC

abundance: many
j_gene: TRBJ2-3
v_gene: TRBV28
d_gene: TRBD2
CDR3aa: CASSRPGFAGGLTDTQYF
CDR3nt: TGTGCCAGCAGTCGCCCCGGTTTCGCGGGGGGGCTCACAGATACGCAGTATTTT

abundance: -
j_gene: TRBJ2-1
v_gene: TRBV5-6
d_gene: -
CDR3aa: CASSPPWGDEQFF
CDR3nt: TGTGCCAGCAGCCCACCATGGGGGGATGAGCAGTTCTTC

abundance: -
j_gene: TRBJ1-4
v_gene: TRBV7-9
d_gene: TRBD1
CDR3aa: CASSLETGGLGGLFF
CDR3nt: TGTGCCAGCAGCTTAGAGACAGGGGGACTTGGAGGACTGTTTTTT

abundance: -
j_gene: TRBJ1-2
v_gene: TRBV6-4
d_gene: TRBD1
CDR3aa: CASSESRGFGYTF
CDR3nt: TGTGCCAGCAGTGAGAGCAGGGGGTTTGGCTACACCTTC

abundance: many
j_gene: TRBJ2-5
v_gene: TRBV29-1
d_gene: TRBD2
CDR3aa: CSTLAGGHQYF
CDR3nt: TGCAGCACCTTAGCGGGGGGGCACCAGTACTTC

abundance: many
j_gene: TRBJ2-7
v_gene: TRBV20-1
d_gene: TRBD2
CDR3aa: CSARASTSGVTYEQYF
CDR3nt: TGCAGTGCTAGAGCATCGACTAGCGGGGTAACCTACGAGCAGTACTTC

abundance: many
j_gene: TRBJ2-2
v_gene: TRBV7-6
d_gene: TRBD1
CDR3aa: CASSRGTGDTGELFF
CDR3nt: TGTGCCAGCAGCCGCGGGACAGGGGACACCGGGGAGCTGTTTTTT

abundance: many
j_gene: TRBJ2-7
v_gene: TRBV28
d_gene: -
CDR3aa: CASSEAGSSYEQYF
CDR3nt: TGTGCCAGCAGCGAGGCCGGGTCCTCCTACGAGCAGTACTTC

abundance: few
j_gene: TRBJ2-5
v_gene: TRBV28
d_gene: -
CDR3aa: CASSFPAGLEETQYF
CDR3nt: TGTGCCAGCAGTTTCCCGGCGGGTCTAGAAGAGACCCAGTACTTC

abundance: many
j_gene: TRBJ2-7
v_gene: TRBV9
d_gene: TRBD1
CDR3aa: CASSAQTGGPYEQYF
CDR3nt: TGTGCCAGCAGCGCACAGACAGGGGGTCCCTACGAGCAGTACTTC

abundance: few
j_gene: TRBJ1-1
v_gene: TRBV2
d_gene: -
CDR3aa: CASSTGSGNTEAFF
CDR3nt: TGTGCCAGCAGTACCGGTTCAGGGAACACTGAAGCTTTCTTT

abundance: -
j_gene: TRBJ2-7
v_gene: TRBV4-2
d_gene: -
CDR3aa: CASSQPRAPYEQYF
CDR3nt: TGTGCCAGCAGCCAACCCCGGGCCCCTTACGAGCAGTACTTC

abundance: few
j_gene: TRBJ1-2
v_gene: TRBV7-8
d_gene: -
CDR3aa: CASSLSGRSHYGYTF
CDR3nt: TGTGCCAGCAGCCTAAGCGGCCGGTCCCACTATGGCTACACCTTC

abundance: -
j_gene: TRBJ1-1
v_gene: TRBV6-2/TRBV6-3
d_gene: -
CDR3aa: CASSYFRDRSSTEAFF
CDR3nt: TGTGCCAGCAGTTACTTTAGGGACCGCTCTAGCACTGAAGCTTTCTTT

abundance: -
j_gene: TRBJ2-3
v_gene: TRBV6-5
d_gene: TRBD2
CDR3aa: CASSYSGGLGTDTQYF
CDR3nt: TGTGCCAGCAGTTACTCGGGGGGACTAGGCACAGATACGCAGTATTTT

abundance: many
j_gene: TRBJ2-3
v_gene: TRBV9
d_gene: -
CDR3aa: CASSEMGLSTDTQYF
CDR3nt: TGTGCCAGCAGTGAAATGGGGTTAAGCACAGATACGCAGTATTTT

abundance: many
j_gene: TRBJ2-3
v_gene: TRBV4-2
d_gene: TRBD1
CDR3aa: CASSQEGTGGAGDTQYF
CDR3nt: TGTGCCAGCAGCCAAGAAGGGACAGGGGGCGCGGGAGATACGCAGTATTTT

abundance: -
j_gene: TRBJ1-2
v_gene: TRBV18
d_gene: -
CDR3aa: CASSPPERDLNYGYTF
CDR3nt: TGTGCCAGCTCACCACCTGAACGGGACCTAAACTATGGCTACACCTTC

abundance: few
j_gene: TRBJ2-7
v_gene: TRBV2
d_gene: -
CDR3aa: CASSEALDPAAGPLEYF
CDR3nt: TGTGCCAGCAGTGAAGCGCTGGACCCGGCCGCCGGACCGCTTGAGTACTTC

abundance: many
j_gene: TRBJ1-1
v_gene: TRBV5-1
d_gene: -
CDR3aa: CASSRDGLNTEAFF
CDR3nt: TGCGCCAGCAGTAGGGACGGCTTGAACACTGAAGCTTTCTTT

abundance: -
j_gene: TRBJ1-3
v_gene: TRBV7-2
d_gene: -
CDR3aa: CASSLASQFSGNTIYF
CDR3nt: TGTGCCAGCAGCTTAGCCTCCCAGTTCTCTGGAAACACCATATATTTT

abundance: -
j_gene: TRBJ1-5
v_gene: TRBV4-3
d_gene: TRBD1
CDR3aa: CASSQDYLGQLVGNQPQHF
CDR3nt: TGCGCCAGCAGCCAGGACTATTTGGGACAGCTTGTGGGCAATCAGCCCCAGCATTTT

abundance: few
j_gene: TRBJ1-5
v_gene: TRBV6-5
d_gene: TRBD1
CDR3aa: CASSPWTGQQPQHF
CDR3nt: TGTGCCAGCAGTCCCTGGACAGGGCAGCAGCCCCAGCATTTT

abundance: many
j_gene: TRBJ1-4
v_gene: TRBV4-1
d_gene: -
CDR3aa: CASSQELGRGGEKLFF
CDR3nt: TGCGCCAGCAGCCAAGAGTTGGGCAGGGGCGGTGAAAAACTGTTTTTT